This T cell receptor (beta chain) was found in a study of neurological immune-mediated disorders. Trimming left V 5 bases short and J 9 bases short, with 17 bases between. The CDR3 sequence is 14 residues long. Germline V gene lookup returns CDR1 SGHVS and CDR2 FQNEAQ. Each CDR3 protein is one row after TCRdb ran MiXCR on the 5' RACE reads. The sample carries around 69,000 distinct CDR3 sequences, 3% to 3.5% recorded once. Study-level points and caveats: Private repertoires in all groups were suggested by the absence of shared CDR3 amino acid sequences among expanded clones across subjects.

Ten or more counts support this clonotype. The antigen remains undetermined. The sequence was obtained from a man aged 40-49 years with multiple sclerosis. This sequence joins TRBV7-8 and TRBJ2-1, with D hard to call. Sequencing used PBMCs. The CDR3 protein is CASSPEPLRSEQFF. The DNA of the CDR3 is TGTGCCAGCAGCCCCGAACCTCTTAGGTCTGAGCAGTTCTTC.